This T cell receptor (beta chain) is drawn from a study of blood T cell repertoires in COVID-19 (dated by TCRdb to 2018 to 2021). Study-wide context: The collaborator samples originated in the United States, Italy and Spain and spanned the acute and convalescent phases of COVID-19. The material from the prospective study consisted of cDNA or gDNA derived from T cells, B-cell-depleted T cells, or PBMCs. The dataset comprised deeply sampled blood TCRbeta repertoires from subjects exposed to, actively infected with, or recovered from COVID-19. A freely available public database, intended as a resource for researchers studying the immune response to SARS-CoV-2, is where the repertoires were released. Samples came from the ongoing ImmuneRACE study (first 160 participants) plus 1,254 subjects from 6 global collaborators. A de-identified subject ID, COVID-19 status, age in years and sex were almost always included in the sample metadata. HLA class I and class II types, where available, came from metadata supplied by the sample provider rather than from assay-based typing. Broad study findings and their caveats: The amount of clinical and demographic metadata varied by source and participant and was provided uncurated.

From the cysteine through the phenylalanine, the CDR3 covers 14 amino acids. The CDR3 DNA has 42 bases and is translated from base 1. The trim is 2 bases for V and 2 bases for J, with a gap of 10 bases between the germline ends. The germline V gene specifies MDHEN as CDR1 and SYDVKM as CDR2. Samples from volunteer blood donors who had recovered from COVID-19 were contributed by a second Seattle source. The collaborating institutions used their own protocols to collect whole blood in K2EDTA tubes. For TCRbeta analysis, collaborators shipped samples in one of three forms: frozen whole blood, isolated PBMCs, or DNA extracted from either of those sample types. Notes on this clone: What antigen it recognizes has not been identified. No per-base quality is available; no much larger clone lies one base away.

TCRbeta CDR3 regions were amplified from genomic DNA using the immunoSEQ Assay, a bias-controlled multiplex PCR. The study's own analysis went as follows. Nucleated cell counts per sample were estimated from amplification of reference gene primers within the assay. To quantify the absolute abundance of each unique TCRbeta CDR3 rearrangement, sequence reads were collapsed and filtered. For each sample, productive Simpson clonality was calculated by taking the square root of Simpson's diversity index across productive rearrangements. TCRdb retrieved this table from immuneACCESS and kept in-frame rearrangements only. Not all clones are present; in checked studies, unresolved V genes account for under half, and no reason is known for the remainder. The V and J calls and clone size are taken from that table; D and trimming were inferred from the DNA. This sample holds more than 150,000 clones; around 83% were observed only once. The ten largest clones represent about an eighth of the sample.

This sequence originates from a man between 65 and 79 years old who had recovered from COVID-19. Source material: peripheral blood. This receptor chain uses TRBV28 and TRBJ2-7; TRBD2 is perhaps the D gene, given 5 matching bases. The CDR3 loop reads CASSLPRRAYEQYF. In nucleotides, the sequence is TGTGCCAGCAGTTTACCGAGGCGGGCCTACGAGCAGTACTTC.